The 16 T cell receptor beta chains below come from one sample, sequenced in a study of T cell responses to AZD1222 COVID-19 vaccine (dated by TCRdb to the early 2020s). Library creation used the immunoSEQ multiplex PCR assay. Entries here come from immuneACCESS through TCRdb and include only in-frame sequences with V and J called. Some clones fail to appear in such tables; in the studies checked, an unresolved V gene covers under half of the shortfall, and the cause of the remainder is unknown. The sample yields around 140,000 clones; 92% were counted once. The ten largest account for approximately 1.5% of the sample. The sample's time point label, decoded: baseline before first vaccination. The material was peripheral blood, obtained on day 0 of AZD1222 vaccination. All receptors derive from an adult in good health.

J is TRBJ1-2 and V is TRBV5-1; D gene ambiguous. The CDR3 is 15 amino acids. Looked up from germline, CDR1 is SGHRS and CDR2 is YFSETQ. Trimming took off 4 bases at V and 4 bases at J, with 17 bases between the two ends. CDR3 residues: CASSLRTQASYGYTF. DNA of the CDR3: TGCGCCAGCAGCCTCCGGACGCAAGCCTCCTATGGCTACACCTTC.

The chain recombines TRBV10-3 with TRBJ1-2, with 7 bases identical to TRBD1. The V and J ends lost 2 bases and 1 base, in that order; junction bases with no gene match: 7. CDR3 length: 16 amino acids. CDR1 and CDR2 from the germline V gene are ENHRY and SYGVKD. The CDR3 nucleotides read TGTGCCATCAGTGAGACGCGGGACAGCTTTAACTATGGCTACACCTTC. Amino acids: CAISETRDSFNYGYTF.

The chain has TRBV9 and TRBJ1-1; 9 bases map to TRBD1. Germline V CDR1 and CDR2: SGDLS, YYNGEE. J was trimmed by 1 base and V by 3 bases; bases with no gene match: 1. This CDR3 contains 14 residues. The CDR3 spells CASSAGQGNTEAFF. The CDR3 DNA follows: TGTGCCAGCAGCGCGGGACAGGGGAACACTGAAGCTTTCTTT.

The chain joins TRBV27 to TRBJ1-4; D possibly corresponds to TRBD1 (6 bases). The CDR3 runs 15 residues. Germline lookup yields CDR1 MNHEY and CDR2 SMNVEV (reference sequence). Trimming removed 2 bases from V and 5 bases from J, with 12 bases in between. CDR3 sequence: CASSLRGRGNEKLFF. CDR3 nucleotide sequence: TGTGCCAGCAGTTTAAGAGGCAGGGGCAATGAAAAACTGTTTTTT. Drawing the rest from reference TRBV27 and TRBJ1-4, the complete variable domain is EAQVTQNPRYLITVTGKKLTVTCSQNMNHEYMSWYRQDPGLGLRQIYYSMNVEVTDKGDVPEGYKVSRKEKRNFPLILESPSPNQTSLYFCASSLRGRGNEKLFFGSGTQLSVL.

The chain uses TRBV2 and TRBJ2-1; D gene unclear. In germline, CDR1 is SNHLY, CDR2 FYNNEI. CDR3 size: 14 residues. Trimming took off 4 bases at V and 3 bases at J, with 10 bases between the two ends. CDR3 sequence reads: CASSGLLIYNEQFF. Written as DNA, the CDR3 is TGTGCCAGCAGTGGACTCCTAATCTACAATGAGCAGTTCTTC. Looking up the rest from reference TRBV2 and TRBJ2-1 gives the full variable domain: EPEVTQTPSHQVTQMGQEVILRCVPISNHLYFYWYRQILGQKVEFLVSFYNNEISEKSEIFDDQFSVERPDGSNFTLKIRSTKLEDSAMYFCASSGLLIYNEQFFGPGTRLTVL.

J is TRBJ1-2 and V is TRBV7-2; no clear D gene. Trimming stripped 5 bases from V and 6 bases from J, with 13 bases between. The CDR3 totals 13 residues. Germline CDR1 reads SGHTA; CDR2 reads FQGNSA. Written as DNA, the CDR3 is TGTGCCAGCAGCCGTCCCTGGACGGATGGCTACACCTTC. Translation gives CASSRPWTDGYTF.

The chain links TRBV6-2 or TRBV6-3 to TRBJ2-7; 7 bases agree with TRBD1. Germline V gene lookup returns CDR1 MNHEY and CDR2 SVGEGT. This CDR3 is built from 12 residues. J lost 5 bases, V lost 8 bases, and 6 bases had no gene match. As DNA, the CDR3 is TGTGCCAGCGGCCTAGGGGGCGACGAGCAGTACTTC. Encoded protein: CASGLGGDEQYF.

The chain joins TRBV5-6 to TRBJ1-1; the match to TRBD1 covers 7 bases. This CDR3 contains 14 residues. The J segment lost 5 bases and the V segment lost 5 bases, leaving 9 bases of the junction unmatched. Germline assignment: CDR1 SGHDT and CDR2 YYEEEE. This CDR3 is CASSSRQGLTEAFF. The CDR3 nucleotides read TGTGCCAGCAGTTCACGACAGGGTTTGACTGAAGCTTTCTTT.

The rearrangement joins TRBV7-9 to TRBJ1-1; D remains ambiguous. The CDR3 loop spans 13 amino acids. Trimming took 1 base from V and 8 from J, leaving 11 bases between them. Per the germline V gene, CDR1 is SEHNR and CDR2 is FQNEAQ (reference sequence). This CDR3 reads CASSLEVGAEAFF. DNA of the CDR3: TGTGCCAGCAGCTTAGAGGTGGGCGCCGAAGCTTTCTTT.

About this clone itself: One end of the junction does not line up with germline, which may come from a read error. The chain is built from TRBV18 and TRBJ2-3, with D tentatively TRBD1 (6 bases). Germline V gene data show CDR1 as KGHSH and CDR2 as LQKENI. The CDR3 has 13 amino acids. DNA of the CDR3: TGTGCCAGCTCACCACCCAGTCGAGGACAGCAAGTTTTT. This sequence encodes CASSPPSRGQQVF.

This clone turned up a few times. The genes are TRBV2 and TRBJ2-7; D remains unclear. The ends were cut back, 2 bases at V and 3 bases at J, with 8 bases in the middle. This CDR3 has 13 amino acids. Germline CDR1 reads SNHLY; CDR2 reads FYNNEI. The CDR3 bases are TGTGCCAGCAGTGAACTGGAAGGCTACGAGCAGTACTTC. It specifies CASSELEGYEQYF. Full variable domain (remainder filled in from reference TRBV2 and TRBJ2-7): EPEVTQTPSHQVTQMGQEVILRCVPISNHLYFYWYRQILGQKVEFLVSFYNNEISEKSEIFDDQFSVERPDGSNFTLKIRSTKLEDSAMYFCASSELEGYEQYFGPGTRLTVT.

The sample holds one count of this clone. V gene TRBV28 combines with J gene TRBJ2-7; D gene unclear. Trimming pared 6 bases from V and 1 base from J, leaving 16 bases between. This CDR3 is 15 amino acids long. Germline V gene lookup returns CDR1 MDHEN and CDR2 SYDVKM. The CDR3 loop reads CASSHRLGKSYEQYF. Written as DNA, the CDR3 is TGTGCCAGCAGCCACCGGTTAGGGAAATCCTACGAGCAGTACTTC.

The chain recombines TRBV2 with TRBJ1-6, with D uncertain. CDR3 size: 16 residues. Trimming stripped 8 bases from V and 0 bases from J, with 14 bases between. The germline CDR1 and CDR2 sequences are SNHLY and FYNNEI. CDR3 nucleotide sequence: TGTGCCAGCGGGTCTGTGGGGAGCTCCTATAATTCACCCCTCCACTTT. It specifies CASGSVGSSYNSPLHF.

This sequence joins TRBV27 and TRBJ2-7, with D possibly TRBD1 on 7 matching bases. The germline CDR1 and CDR2 sequences are MNHEY and SMNVEV (reference sequence). The CDR3 consists of 13 residues. V lost 8 bases and J 5 bases, leaving 16 bases between the germline ends. The CDR3 bases are TGTGCCAGCTTCCCGGCAGGGGGGAACGAGCAGTACTTC. This encodes CASFPAGGNEQYF.

The V call is TRBV12-3 or TRBV12-4, the J call TRBJ2-7; TRBD1 might be the D (5 bases). Trimming stripped 5 bases from V and 3 bases from J, with 11 bases between. There are 13 residues in the CDR3. The CDR3 reads CASSEGANYEQYF. In DNA form, the CDR3 reads TGTGCCAGCAGTGAAGGGGCTAACTACGAGCAGTACTTC.

The chain uses TRBV29-1 and TRBJ1-2; D call uncertain. Trimming removed 7 bases at V and 1 base at J, with 7 bases between. Germline CDR1 SQVTM, CDR2 ANQGSEA. The CDR3 sequence is 11 residues long. DNA for the CDR3: TGCAGCGGACGAAATAACTATGGCTACACCTTC. Translated: CSGRNNYGYTF.